Sequencing of this TCR beta chain was carried out in a study of T cell clonality in common variable immunodeficiency. Findings and limits, study-wide: CVID subjects shared fewer TCRbeta clones than healthy controls did. Fewer deletions and N-nucleotide insertions were reportedly seen in common variable immunodeficiency TCR beta sequences.

V was clipped by 2 bases and J by 0 bases, with 5 bases between them. The CDR3 length is 15 residues. Per the germline V gene, CDR1 is LNHDA and CDR2 is SQIVND (reference sequence). Both groups were predominantly of Caucasian heritage. No CVID subject was ill or on immunomodulatory drugs when sampled. This clone was counted a few times. Its cognate antigen is unknown. With the read ending 3 residues before the CDR3 end, the germline J gene is used to fill in that end. CVID and control samples used equivalent genomic DNA input. Here immunoSEQ multiplex PCR was the method, and the copy in TCRdb shows in-frame clones only, minus some. The profile covers some 21,000 clones, none occurring a single time.

Material: peripheral blood mononuclear cells. The chain has TRBV19 and TRBJ2-6; no firm D call. The source is a human donor with common variable immunodeficiency. The CDR3 reads CASSIIRSGANVLTF. The DNA read from the CDR3 is TGTGCCAGTAGTATAATCCGCTCTGGGGCCAACGTC.